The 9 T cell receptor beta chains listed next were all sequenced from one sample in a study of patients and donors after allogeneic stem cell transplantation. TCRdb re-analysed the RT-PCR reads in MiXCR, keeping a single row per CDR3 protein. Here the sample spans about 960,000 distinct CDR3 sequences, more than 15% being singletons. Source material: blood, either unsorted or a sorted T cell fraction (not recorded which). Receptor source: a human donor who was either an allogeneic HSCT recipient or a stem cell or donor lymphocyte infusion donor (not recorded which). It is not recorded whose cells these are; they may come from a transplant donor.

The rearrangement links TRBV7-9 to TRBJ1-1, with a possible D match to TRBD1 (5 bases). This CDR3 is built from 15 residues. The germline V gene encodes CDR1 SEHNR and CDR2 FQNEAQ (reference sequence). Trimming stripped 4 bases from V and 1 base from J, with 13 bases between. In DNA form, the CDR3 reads TGTGCCAGCAGCTCACCCCAGACAGCGAACACTGAAGCTTTCTTT. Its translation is CASSSPQTANTEAFF.

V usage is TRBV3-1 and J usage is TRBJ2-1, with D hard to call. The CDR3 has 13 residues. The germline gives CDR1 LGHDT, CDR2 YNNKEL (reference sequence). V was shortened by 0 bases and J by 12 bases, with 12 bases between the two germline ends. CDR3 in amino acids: CASSQEQVTPQFF. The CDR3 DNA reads TGTGCCAGCAGCCAAGAGCAAGTGACACCGCAGTTCTTC.

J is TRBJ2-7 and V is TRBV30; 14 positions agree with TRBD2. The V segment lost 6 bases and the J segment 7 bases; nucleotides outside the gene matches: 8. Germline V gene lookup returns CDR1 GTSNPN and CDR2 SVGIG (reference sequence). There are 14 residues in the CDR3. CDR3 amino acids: CACIGTSGSGEQYF. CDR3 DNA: TGTGCCTGTATCGGGACTAGCGGGAGTGGGGAGCAGTACTTC.

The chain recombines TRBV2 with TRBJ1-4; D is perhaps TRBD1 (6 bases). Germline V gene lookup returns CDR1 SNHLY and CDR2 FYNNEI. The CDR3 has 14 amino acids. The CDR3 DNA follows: TGTGGCTCCAGGGGCGACCGACTTAATGAAAAACTGTTTTTT. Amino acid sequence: CGSRGDRLNEKLFF.

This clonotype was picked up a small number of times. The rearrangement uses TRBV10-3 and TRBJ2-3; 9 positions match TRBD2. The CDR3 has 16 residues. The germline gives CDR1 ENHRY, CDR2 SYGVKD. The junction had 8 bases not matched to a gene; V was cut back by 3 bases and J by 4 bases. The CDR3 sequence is CAISDWTSVQSDTQYF. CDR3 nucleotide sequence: TGTGCCATCAGTGATTGGACTAGCGTTCAGTCAGATACGCAGTATTTT.

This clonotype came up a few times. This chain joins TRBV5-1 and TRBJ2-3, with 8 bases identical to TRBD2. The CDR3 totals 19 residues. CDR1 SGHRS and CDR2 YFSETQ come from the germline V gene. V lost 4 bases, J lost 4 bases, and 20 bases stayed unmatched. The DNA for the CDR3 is TGCGCCAGCAGCCTCTCGAGCGGGGGTCCCTCGAACGGGGCAGATACGCAGTATTTT. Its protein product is CASSLSSGGPSNGADTQYF.

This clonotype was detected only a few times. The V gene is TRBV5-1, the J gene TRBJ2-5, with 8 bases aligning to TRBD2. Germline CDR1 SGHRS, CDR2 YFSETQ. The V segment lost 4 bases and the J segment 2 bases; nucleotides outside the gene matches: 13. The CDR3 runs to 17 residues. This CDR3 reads CASSRSPTSVKQETQYF. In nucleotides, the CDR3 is TGCGCCAGCAGCCGGTCTCCGACTAGCGTCAAACAAGAGACCCAGTACTTC. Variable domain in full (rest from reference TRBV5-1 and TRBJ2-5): KAGVTQTPRYLIKTRGQQVTLSCSPISGHRSVSWYQQTPGQGLQFLFEYFSETQRNKGNFPGRFSGRQFSNSRSEMNVSTLELGDSALYLCASSRSPTSVKQETQYFGPGTRLLVL.

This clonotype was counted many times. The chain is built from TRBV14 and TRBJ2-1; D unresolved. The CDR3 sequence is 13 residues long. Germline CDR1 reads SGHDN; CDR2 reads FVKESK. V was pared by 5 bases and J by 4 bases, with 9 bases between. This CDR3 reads CASSTTLYNEQFF. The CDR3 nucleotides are TGTGCCAGCAGCACTACCCTTTACAATGAGCAGTTCTTC. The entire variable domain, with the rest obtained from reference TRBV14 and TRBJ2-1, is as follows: EAGVTQFPSHSVIEKGQTVTLRCDPISGHDNLYWYRRVMGKEIKFLLHFVKESKQDESGMPNNRFLAERTGGTYSTLKVQPAELEDSGVYFCASSTTLYNEQFFGPGTRLTVL.

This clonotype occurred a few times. The CDR3 DNA reads TGTGCCAGCAAACAGGGAGGTGACGGGGAGCTGTTTTTT. Protein product: CASKQGGDGELFF. This chain uses TRBV27 with TRBJ2-2, with D perhaps TRBD1 or TRBD2 (6 bases each). CDR3 length equals 13 residues. The ends were cut back, 7 bases at V and 7 bases at J, with 13 bases in the middle. CDR1 and CDR2 (germline): MNHEY, SMNVEV (reference sequence).